The rows below give T cell receptor beta chains drawn from one sample of a study of shared T cell receptors in the human thymus. The repertoire was sequenced with immunoSEQ multiplex PCR; TCRdb's copy has only in-frame clones and lacks some. The sample has roughly 710,000 clones; approximately 83% are singletons. These same records also appear under a second study, on human thymus T cells.

The source material was thymocytes. All receptors come from a girl under three years old with a congenital heart defect. Both conserved end residues are part of each CDR3. The D gene is left open where the match is weak. Clone size is not always given. Where it is, it says once, few, many or a class for expanded clones.

clone size	D gene	J gene	V gene	CDR3 DNA	CDR3 protein
.	.	TRBJ2-2	TRBV4-3	TGCGCCAGCAGCCAAGGCGGTATAATCCCAAACACCGGGGAGCTGTTTTTT	CASSQGGIIPNTGELFF
.	.	TRBJ1-1	TRBV14	TGTGCCAGCAGCCAGGCGACCCGGGACATGTGGTCTGAAGCTTTCTTT	CASSQATRDMWSEAFF
.	.	TRBJ1-1	TRBV21-1	TGTGCCAGCAGCGGACGGGTCCAGGGGGTAATGAACACTGAAGCTTTCTTT	CASSGRVQGVMNTEAFF
.	TRBD1	TRBJ1-2	TRBV2	TGTGCCTCCCGGACAGGGAGTAATGGCTACACCTTC	CASRTGSNGYTF
.	.	TRBJ2-7	TRBV6-6	TGTGCCAGCAGTTTGGGCAGCAACGAGCAGTACTTC	CASSLGSNEQYF
few	TRBD1	TRBJ1-2	TRBV14	TGTGCCAGCAGCCAAGATCCCGGGACAGGGGGAAATGGCTACACCTTC	CASSQDPGTGGNGYTF
.	TRBD1	TRBJ1-2	TRBV5-5	TGTGCCAGCAGCTTGGCATCCGGGACAGGGAATGGCTACACCTTC	CASSLASGTGNGYTF
.	.	TRBJ2-1	TRBV15	TGTGCCACCATGCTGGGGGGGCCGTACAATGAGCAGTTCTTC	CATMLGGPYNEQFF
.	.	TRBJ2-7	TRBV6-4	TGTGCCAGCAGTGACTTAGTCCACGAGCAGTACTTC	CASSDLVHEQYF
.	TRBD1	TRBJ1-5	TRBV5-8	TGTGCCAGCAGCCGGACAGGGGCTAATCAGCCCCAGCATTTT	CASSRTGANQPQHF
.	.	TRBJ1-1	TRBV7-3	TGTGCCAGCAGCTCCGGGACATTGAACACTGAAGCTTTCTTT	CASSSGTLNTEAFF
.	.	TRBJ1-2	TRBV2	TGTGCCAGCAGTGAGAGATTTGACCCTAGCTATGGCTACACCTTC	CASSERFDPSYGYTF
.	TRBD2	TRBJ2-5	TRBV5-4	TGTGCCAGCAGCTTGGAGCTAGCGGGGGTACAAGAGACCCAGTACTTC	CASSLELAGVQETQYF
.	.	TRBJ2-1	TRBV6-5	TGTGCCAGCAGTTACGGTGTCGGGAGCTCCTACAATGAGCAGTTCTTC	CASSYGVGSSYNEQFF
few	TRBD1	TRBJ1-2	TRBV27	TGTGCCAGCAAAGATGGGGGACAGGGGATTGGGGGCTACACCTTC	CASKDGGQGIGGYTF
once	TRBD2	TRBJ2-1	TRBV6-1	TGTGCCAGTGGACTAGCGGGGGGGCGTGAGCAGTTCTTC	CASGLAGGREQFF
.	.	TRBJ2-2	TRBV12-5	TGTGCTAGTCTCTGGACGGCCACGGACTACGACACCGGGGAGCTGTTTTTT	CASLWTATDYDTGELFF
.	.	TRBJ2-7	TRBV11-2	TGTGCCAGCAGCTTAGACAGGGGCTACGAGCAGTACTTC	CASSLDRGYEQYF
.	TRBD1	TRBJ2-3	TRBV9	TGTGCCAGCAGGGACGGGACAGGAGAAAGAGATACGCAGTATTTT	CASRDGTGERDTQYF
.	.	TRBJ1-6	TRBV6-5	TGTGCCAGCAGTCTTTTAAGGGGTAACAGTTCACCCCTCCACTTT	CASSLLRGNSSPLHF
.	TRBD1	TRBJ2-2	TRBV28	TGTGCCAGCAGTTTAGTGAGGGGGACAGCGAACACCGGGGAGCTGTTTTTT	CASSLVRGTANTGELFF
.	TRBD1	TRBJ1-1	TRBV7-2	TGTGCCAGCAGCTTCGACAGGGATGCGGGCACTGAAGCTTTCTTT	CASSFDRDAGTEAFF
once	TRBD1	TRBJ1-2	TRBV28	TGTGCCAGCAGTTTCGGGACAGGGAGATGGAAAGGCTACACCTTC	CASSFGTGRWKGYTF
.	.	TRBJ1-1	TRBV2	TGTGCCAGCAGTAGGGGGGGACATTGCACTGAAGCTTTCTTT	CASSRGGHCTEAFF